These T cell receptor beta chains were read from a single sample in a study of patients and donors after allogeneic stem cell transplantation. TCRdb passed the RT-PCR reads through MiXCR, listing each CDR3 protein once. The table lists about 200,000 distinct CDR3 sequences, roughly two fifths of them singletons. Sequencing was carried out using blood, either unsorted or a sorted T cell fraction (not recorded which). These receptors were collected from a human donor who was either an allogeneic HSCT recipient or a stem cell or donor lymphocyte infusion donor (not recorded which). It is not recorded whose cells these are; they may come from a transplant donor. CDR3s include the opening cysteine and the closing phenylalanine or tryptophan. A D gene is named only where the DNA matches it firmly. The size of a clone is reported for some rows only, either as once, few or many, or as a class for expanded clones.

J gene: TRBJ1-2; clone size: .; D gene: TRBD1; V gene: TRBV2; CDR3 DNA: TGTGCCAGCAGTCCTCGGACAGGAGGAGAAAGGGTATATGGCTACACCTTC; CDR3 protein: CASSPRTGGERVYGYTF
J gene: TRBJ1-2; clone size: few; D gene: TRBD1; V gene: TRBV7-2; CDR3 DNA: TGTGCCAGCAGCCCACAGGGGGCGGATGACTATGGCTACACCTTC; CDR3 protein: CASSPQGADDYGYTF
J gene: TRBJ2-1; clone size: .; D gene: .; V gene: TRBV5-1; CDR3 DNA: TGCGCCAGCAGCGTGGAGACGGCATACAATGAGCAGTTCTTC; CDR3 protein: CASSVETAYNEQFF
J gene: TRBJ2-2; clone size: once; D gene: .; V gene: TRBV3-1; CDR3 DNA: TGTGCCAGCAGCCAAGTCCCAGGGTACACCGGGGAGCTGTTTTTT; CDR3 protein: CASSQVPGYTGELFF
J gene: TRBJ1-4; clone size: .; D gene: .; V gene: TRBV5-4; CDR3 DNA: TGTGCCAGCAGCCCTGGGAGTACGGCTAATGAAAAACTGTTTTTT; CDR3 protein: CASSPGSTANEKLFF
J gene: TRBJ2-3; clone size: .; D gene: .; V gene: TRBV29-1; CDR3 DNA: TGCAGCGCCGGTGGGACAAGTTACACAGATACGCAGTATTTT; CDR3 protein: CSAGGTSYTDTQYF
J gene: TRBJ1-3; clone size: .; D gene: .; V gene: TRBV5-1; CDR3 DNA: TGCGCCAGCAGCTTACAGGGAAATGGAAACACCATATATTTT; CDR3 protein: CASSLQGNGNTIYF
J gene: TRBJ1-5; clone size: few; D gene: .; V gene: TRBV18; CDR3 DNA: TGTGCCAGCTCACCACAGGGAGTGAGGGATCAGCCCCAGCATTTT; CDR3 protein: CASSPQGVRDQPQHF
J gene: TRBJ1-1; clone size: .; D gene: .; V gene: TRBV6-5; CDR3 DNA: TGTGCCAGCAGCCCTTTTGCAGGGTCCCGGACTGAAGCTTTCTTT; CDR3 protein: CASSPFAGSRTEAFF
J gene: TRBJ1-1; clone size: .; D gene: .; V gene: TRBV7-9; CDR3 DNA: TGTGCCAGCAGGAGGACGGGGAACACTGAAGCTTTCTTT; CDR3 protein: CASRRTGNTEAFF
J gene: TRBJ2-7; clone size: few; D gene: TRBD1; V gene: TRBV28; CDR3 DNA: TGTGCCAGCAGCAGGGACAGGGAGGATTACGAGCAGTACTTC; CDR3 protein: CASSRDREDYEQYF
J gene: TRBJ2-1; clone size: few; D gene: TRBD2; V gene: TRBV5-1; CDR3 DNA: TGCGCCAGCAGCTTGACTAGCGCGAACAATGAGCAGTTCTTC; CDR3 protein: CASSLTSANNEQFF
J gene: TRBJ1-1; clone size: .; D gene: TRBD1; V gene: TRBV29-1; CDR3 DNA: TGCAGGGCCGACAGGGGGACAATGGACACTGAAGCTTTCTTT; CDR3 protein: CRADRGTMDTEAFF
J gene: TRBJ2-1; clone size: .; D gene: .; V gene: TRBV12-3/TRBV12-4; CDR3 DNA: TGTGCCAGCAGTTTAAGTCAGGGGGGGGTCTCCTACAATGAGCAGTTCTTC; CDR3 protein: CASSLSQGGVSYNEQFF
J gene: TRBJ2-3; clone size: once; D gene: .; V gene: TRBV7-7; CDR3 DNA: TGTGCCAGCAGCTTAGCCGAAGGAGATACGCAGTATTTT; CDR3 protein: CASSLAEGDTQYF
J gene: TRBJ1-3; clone size: few; D gene: .; V gene: TRBV7-2; CDR3 DNA: TGTGCCAGCAGTCCAGGAGGCAGTCGAAACACCATATATTTT; CDR3 protein: CASSPGGSRNTIYF
J gene: TRBJ2-4; clone size: once; D gene: TRBD1; V gene: TRBV18; CDR3 DNA: TGTGCCAGCTCATCAGACAGGGTCAAAAACATTCAGTACTTC; CDR3 protein: CASSSDRVKNIQYF
J gene: TRBJ2-7; clone size: once; D gene: .; V gene: TRBV10-3; CDR3 DNA: TGTGCCATCAGTGATAATACCTACGAGCAGTACTTC; CDR3 protein: CAISDNTYEQYF
J gene: TRBJ1-4; clone size: few; D gene: .; V gene: TRBV20-1; CDR3 DNA: TGCAGTGCTAGAGGACGGAGGTACGGACTGTTTTTT; CDR3 protein: CSARGRRYGLFF
J gene: TRBJ2-3; clone size: .; D gene: .; V gene: TRBV27; CDR3 DNA: TGTGCCAGCAGTCTCGTAACTAGCACAGATACGCAGTATTTT; CDR3 protein: CASSLVTSTDTQYF
J gene: TRBJ1-6; clone size: .; D gene: TRBD1; V gene: TRBV4-3; CDR3 DNA: TGCGCCAGCAGCCGGCGGGACAGTATAATTTCACCCCTCCACTTT; CDR3 protein: CASSRRDSIISPLHF
J gene: TRBJ2-2; clone size: .; D gene: TRBD1; V gene: TRBV5-5; CDR3 DNA: TGTGCCAGCAGCTGGGGACAGGGGCACACCGGGGAGCTGTTTTTT; CDR3 protein: CASSWGQGHTGELFF
J gene: TRBJ2-5; clone size: .; D gene: TRBD2; V gene: TRBV3-1; CDR3 DNA: TGTGCCAGCAGCCGCGGACTAGCGGGGGGAATCGAAGAGACCCAGTACTTC; CDR3 protein: CASSRGLAGGIEETQYF
J gene: TRBJ1-2; clone size: .; D gene: .; V gene: TRBV20-1; CDR3 DNA: TGCAGTGCTAGAGAAGGTTTAAGAAGAAGCTACACCTTC; CDR3 protein: CSAREGLRRSYTF
J gene: TRBJ1-2; clone size: .; D gene: .; V gene: TRBV27; CDR3 DNA: TGTGCCAGCAGTAGCCCCGCGGGAGGGGGGGATGGCTACACCTTC; CDR3 protein: CASSSPAGGGDGYTF
J gene: TRBJ2-7; clone size: .; D gene: .; V gene: TRBV10-3; CDR3 DNA: TGTGCCATCAGTGAGGTGGGGGGCAGGTACGAGCAGTACTTC; CDR3 protein: CAISEVGGRYEQYF
J gene: TRBJ2-3; clone size: .; D gene: TRBD2; V gene: TRBV12-3/TRBV12-4; CDR3 DNA: TGTGCCAGCAGTTTACGGCTAGCGGGGGTAGCAGATACGCAGTATTTT; CDR3 protein: CASSLRLAGVADTQYF
J gene: TRBJ2-1; clone size: .; D gene: .; V gene: TRBV28; CDR3 DNA: TGTGCCAGCAGTTTATCCCTAACACCCCAGACATACAATGAGCAGTTCTTC; CDR3 protein: CASSLSLTPQTYNEQFF
J gene: TRBJ1-5; clone size: .; D gene: .; V gene: TRBV20-1; CDR3 DNA: TGCAGTGCTTCCCGGGGGCGATTCAATCAGCCCCAGCATTTT; CDR3 protein: CSASRGRFNQPQHF
J gene: TRBJ1-3; clone size: .; D gene: TRBD1; V gene: TRBV12-3/TRBV12-4; CDR3 DNA: TGTGCCAGCAGTCCATCGGGACAGCGATCTGGAAACACCATATATTTT; CDR3 protein: CASSPSGQRSGNTIYF
J gene: TRBJ1-3; clone size: few; D gene: TRBD1; V gene: TRBV27; CDR3 DNA: TGTGCCAGCAGTCGGACAGGGTATGGGCCTGGAAACACCATATATTTT; CDR3 protein: CASSRTGYGPGNTIYF
J gene: TRBJ2-2; clone size: .; D gene: .; V gene: TRBV5-1; CDR3 DNA: TGCGCCAGCAGCTTGGACGCTGCGAACACCGGGGAGCTGTTTTTT; CDR3 protein: CASSLDAANTGELFF
J gene: TRBJ1-2; clone size: .; D gene: .; V gene: TRBV7-9; CDR3 DNA: TGTGCCAGCAGCTTAGTCCGCGGACACTATGGCTACACCTTC; CDR3 protein: CASSLVRGHYGYTF
J gene: TRBJ2-3; clone size: few; D gene: TRBD2; V gene: TRBV30; CDR3 DNA: TGTGCCTGGAGTGTTAGCGGCGGGGGGAGGACAGATACGCAGTATTTT; CDR3 protein: CAWSVSGGGRTDTQYF
J gene: TRBJ1-6; clone size: .; D gene: .; V gene: TRBV7-2; CDR3 DNA: TGTGCCAGCAGCCTCCGGGACCCGGGGACCCTCCACTTT; CDR3 protein: CASSLRDPGTLHF
J gene: TRBJ1-4; clone size: few; D gene: .; V gene: TRBV12-3/TRBV12-4; CDR3 DNA: TGTGCCAGCAGTTTAATGGGGGCCCCTGAAAAACTGTTTTTT; CDR3 protein: CASSLMGAPEKLFF
J gene: TRBJ2-7; clone size: .; D gene: .; V gene: TRBV5-6; CDR3 DNA: TGTGCCAGCAGCTACAGGAACTCATACGAGCAGTACTTC; CDR3 protein: CASSYRNSYEQYF
J gene: TRBJ2-5; clone size: many; D gene: .; V gene: TRBV4-1; CDR3 DNA: TGCGCCAGCAGCCCCAGGGTGGGATACCAAGAGACCCAGTACTTC; CDR3 protein: CASSPRVGYQETQYF
J gene: TRBJ1-2; clone size: few; D gene: .; V gene: TRBV12-3/TRBV12-4; CDR3 DNA: TGTGCCAGCAGTTTTCTCCAGAACTATGGCTACACCTTC; CDR3 protein: CASSFLQNYGYTF
J gene: TRBJ1-1; clone size: many; D gene: .; V gene: TRBV12-3/TRBV12-4; CDR3 DNA: TGTGCCAGTCAGGGGAACACTGAAGCTTTCTTT; CDR3 protein: CASQGNTEAFF
J gene: TRBJ2-3; clone size: .; D gene: TRBD2; V gene: TRBV3-1; CDR3 DNA: TGTGCCAGCAGCCAAGCGGGGGGGACCCCAGATACGCAGTATTTT; CDR3 protein: CASSQAGGTPDTQYF